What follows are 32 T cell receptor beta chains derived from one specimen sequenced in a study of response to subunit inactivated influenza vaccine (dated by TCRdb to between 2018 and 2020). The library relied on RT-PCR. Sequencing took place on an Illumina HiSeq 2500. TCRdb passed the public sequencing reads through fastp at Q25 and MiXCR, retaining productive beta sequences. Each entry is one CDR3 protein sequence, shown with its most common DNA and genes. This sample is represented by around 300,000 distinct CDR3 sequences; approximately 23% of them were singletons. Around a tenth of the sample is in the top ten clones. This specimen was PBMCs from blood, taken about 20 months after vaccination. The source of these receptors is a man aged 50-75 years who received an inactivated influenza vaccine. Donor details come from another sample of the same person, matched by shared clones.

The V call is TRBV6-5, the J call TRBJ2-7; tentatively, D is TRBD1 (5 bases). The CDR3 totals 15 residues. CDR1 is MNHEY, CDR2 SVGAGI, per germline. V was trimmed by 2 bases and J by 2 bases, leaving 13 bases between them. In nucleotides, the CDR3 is TGTGCCAGCAGTTACGGCTTTCAGGGAACCTACGAGCAGTACTTC. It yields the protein CASSYGFQGTYEQYF.

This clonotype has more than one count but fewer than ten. The chain's CDR3 is CASSRGGRTEAFF. CDR3 in DNA: TGTGCCAGCAGCAGGGGGGGGAGGACTGAAGCTTTCTTT. The chain has TRBV5-5 and TRBJ1-1, with a possible D match to TRBD1 (6 bases). CDR1 and CDR2 (germline): SGHKS, YYEKEE (reference sequence). The V and J ends lost 4 bases and 5 bases respectively, with 12 bases between them. The CDR3 extends over 13 amino acids.

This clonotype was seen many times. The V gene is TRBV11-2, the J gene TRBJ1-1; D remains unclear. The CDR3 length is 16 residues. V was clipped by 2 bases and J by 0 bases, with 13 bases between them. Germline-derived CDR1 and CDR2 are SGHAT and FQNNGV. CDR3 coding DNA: TGTGCCAGCAGCTTACGGCAGACCGATCTGAACACTGAAGCTTTCTTT. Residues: CASSLRQTDLNTEAFF.

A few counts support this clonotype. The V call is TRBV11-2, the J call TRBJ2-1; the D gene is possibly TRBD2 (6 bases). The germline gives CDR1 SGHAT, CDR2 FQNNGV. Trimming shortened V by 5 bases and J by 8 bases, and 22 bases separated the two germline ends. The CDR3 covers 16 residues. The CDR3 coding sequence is TGTGCCAGCAGCCCCCTAGGAGGCCGGGAGATCCATGAGCAGTTCTTC. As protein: CASSPLGGREIHEQFF. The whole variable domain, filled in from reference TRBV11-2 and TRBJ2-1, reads EAGVAQSPRYKIIEKRQSVAFWCNPISGHATLYWYQQILGQGPKLLIQFQNNGVVDDSQLPKDRFSAERLKGVDSTLKIQPAKLEDSAVYLCASSPLGGREIHEQFFGPGTRLTVL.

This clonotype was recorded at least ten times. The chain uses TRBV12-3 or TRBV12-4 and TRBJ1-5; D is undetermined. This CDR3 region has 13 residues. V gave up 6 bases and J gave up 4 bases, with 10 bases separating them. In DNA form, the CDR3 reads TGTGCCAGCAGCTTCTCGTCTAATCAGCCCCAGCATTTT. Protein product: CASSFSSNQPQHF.

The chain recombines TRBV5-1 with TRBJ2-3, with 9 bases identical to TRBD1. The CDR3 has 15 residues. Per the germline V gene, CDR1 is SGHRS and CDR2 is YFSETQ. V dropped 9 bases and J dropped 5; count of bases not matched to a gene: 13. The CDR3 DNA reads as TGCGCCACCAGAATTGGACAGGGGCGCATAGATACGCAGTATTTT. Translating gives CATRIGQGRIDTQYF.

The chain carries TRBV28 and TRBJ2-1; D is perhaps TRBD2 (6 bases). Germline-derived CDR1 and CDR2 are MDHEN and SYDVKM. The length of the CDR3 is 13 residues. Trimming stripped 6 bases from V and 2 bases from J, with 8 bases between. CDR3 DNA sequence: TGTGCCAGCAGGGAGGGAACCTACAATGAGCAGTTCTTC. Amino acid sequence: CASREGTYNEQFF. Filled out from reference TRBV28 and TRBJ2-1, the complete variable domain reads DVKVTQSSRYLVKRTGEKVFLECVQDMDHENMFWYRQDPGLGLRLIYFSYDVKMKEKGDIPEGYSVSREKKERFSLILESASTNQTSMYLCASREGTYNEQFFGPGTRLTVL.

CDR3 DNA: TGTGCCAGCAGCTTAGTGGGCAGGGGGCCGTCCGGAAACACCATATATTTT. Amino acid sequence: CASSLVGRGPSGNTIYF. The chain joins TRBV7-2 to TRBJ1-3; TRBD1 matches 8 bases. The V segment lost 1 base and the J segment 4 bases; nucleotides outside the gene matches: 9. The CDR3 has 17 amino acids. Germline CDR1 SGHTA, CDR2 FQGNSA.

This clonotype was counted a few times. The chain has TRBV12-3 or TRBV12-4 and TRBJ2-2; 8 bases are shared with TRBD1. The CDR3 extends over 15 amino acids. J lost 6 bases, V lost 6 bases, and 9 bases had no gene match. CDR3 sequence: CASRPRQGSSGELFF. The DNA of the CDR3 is TGTGCCAGCAGACCCCGACAGGGGTCGTCCGGGGAGCTGTTTTTT.

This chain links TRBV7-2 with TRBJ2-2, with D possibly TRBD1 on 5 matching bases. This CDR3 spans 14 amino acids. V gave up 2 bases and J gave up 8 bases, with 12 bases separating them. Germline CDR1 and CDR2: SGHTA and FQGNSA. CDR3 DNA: TGTGCCAGCAGCTTAAATTCAGGGCCGGGGGAGCTGTTTTTT. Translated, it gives CASSLNSGPGELFF.

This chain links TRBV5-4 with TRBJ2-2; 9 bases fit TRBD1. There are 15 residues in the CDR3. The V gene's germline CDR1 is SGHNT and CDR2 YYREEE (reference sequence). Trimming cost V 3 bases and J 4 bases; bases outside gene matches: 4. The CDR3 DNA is TGTGCCAGCAGCTCTAGACAGGGGGTCACCGGGGAGCTGTTTTTT. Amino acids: CASSSRQGVTGELFF.

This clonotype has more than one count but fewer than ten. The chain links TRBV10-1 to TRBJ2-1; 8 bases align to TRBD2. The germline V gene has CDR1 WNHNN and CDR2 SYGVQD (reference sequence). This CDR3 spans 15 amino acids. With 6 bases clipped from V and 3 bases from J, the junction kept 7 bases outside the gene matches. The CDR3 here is CASRPSSGCYNEQFF. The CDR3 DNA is TGCGCCAGCAGACCCTCTAGCGGGTGCTACAATGAGCAGTTCTTC.

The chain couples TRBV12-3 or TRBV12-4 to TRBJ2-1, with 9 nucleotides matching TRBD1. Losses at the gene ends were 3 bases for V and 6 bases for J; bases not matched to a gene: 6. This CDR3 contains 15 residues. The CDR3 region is CASSFPGTGINEQFF. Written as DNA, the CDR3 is TGTGCCAGCAGTTTCCCCGGGACAGGGATCAATGAGCAGTTCTTC.

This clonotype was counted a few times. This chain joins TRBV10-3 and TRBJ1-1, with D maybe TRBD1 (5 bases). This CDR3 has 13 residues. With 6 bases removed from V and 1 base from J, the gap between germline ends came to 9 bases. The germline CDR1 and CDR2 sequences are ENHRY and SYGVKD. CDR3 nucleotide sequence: TGTGCCATCAGGGGGCTGGGGAACACTGAAGCTTTCTTT. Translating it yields CAIRGLGNTEAFF.

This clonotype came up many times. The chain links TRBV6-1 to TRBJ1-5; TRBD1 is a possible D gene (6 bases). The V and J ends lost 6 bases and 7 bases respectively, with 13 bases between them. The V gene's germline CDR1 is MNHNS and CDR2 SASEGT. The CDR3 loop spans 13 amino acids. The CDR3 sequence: CASRNTGNQPQHF. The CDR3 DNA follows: TGTGCCAGCAGAAATACAGGGAACCAGCCCCAGCATTTT.

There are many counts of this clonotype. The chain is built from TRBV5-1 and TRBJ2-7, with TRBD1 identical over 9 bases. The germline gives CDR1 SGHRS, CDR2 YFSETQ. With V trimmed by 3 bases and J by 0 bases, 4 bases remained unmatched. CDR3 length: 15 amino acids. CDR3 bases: TGCGCCAGCAGCTACGGACAGGGGTCCTCCTACGAGCAGTACTTC. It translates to CASSYGQGSSYEQYF. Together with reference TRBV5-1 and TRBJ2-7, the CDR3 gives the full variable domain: KAGVTQTPRYLIKTRGQQVTLSCSPISGHRSVSWYQQTPGQGLQFLFEYFSETQRNKGNFPGRFSGRQFSNSRSEMNVSTLELGDSALYLCASSYGQGSSYEQYFGPGTRLTVT.

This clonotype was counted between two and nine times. CDR3 bases: TGCGCCAGCACGGATATAAGTAGGGACAACTACTACGAGCAGTACTTC. Residues: CASTDISRDNYYEQYF. The chain couples TRBV10-2 to TRBJ2-7, with a weak D call TRBD1 (6 bases). Between the trimmed V and J ends, which lost 7 bases and 3 bases, there was a span of 22 bases. Germline V gives CDR1 WSHSY, CDR2 SAAADI. This CDR3 contains 16 residues.

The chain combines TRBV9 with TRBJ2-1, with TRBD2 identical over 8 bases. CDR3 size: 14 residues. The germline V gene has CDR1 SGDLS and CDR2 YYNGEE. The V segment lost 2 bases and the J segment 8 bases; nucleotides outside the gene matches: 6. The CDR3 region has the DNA TGTGCCAGCAGCGTCGGCGGGAGGACTGATGAGCAGTTCTTC. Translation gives CASSVGGRTDEQFF.

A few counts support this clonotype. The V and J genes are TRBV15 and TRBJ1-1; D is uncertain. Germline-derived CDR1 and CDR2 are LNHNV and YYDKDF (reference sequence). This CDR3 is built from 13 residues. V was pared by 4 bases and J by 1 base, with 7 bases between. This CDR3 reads CATSIWENTEAFF. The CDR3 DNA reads TGTGCCACCAGCATCTGGGAGAACACTGAAGCTTTCTTT.

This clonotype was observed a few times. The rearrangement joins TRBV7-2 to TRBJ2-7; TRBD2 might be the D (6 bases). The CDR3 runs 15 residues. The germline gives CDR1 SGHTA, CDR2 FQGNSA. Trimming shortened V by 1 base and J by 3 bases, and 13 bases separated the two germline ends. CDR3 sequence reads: CASSLDRRRVYEQYF. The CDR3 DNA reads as TGTGCCAGCAGCTTAGACCGCCGGAGGGTCTACGAGCAGTACTTC.

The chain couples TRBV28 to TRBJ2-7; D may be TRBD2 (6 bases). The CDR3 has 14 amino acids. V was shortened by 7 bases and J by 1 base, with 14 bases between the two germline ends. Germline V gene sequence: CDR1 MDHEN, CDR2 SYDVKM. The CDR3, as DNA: TGTGCCAGCACGCTCGGACTACCTTCCTACGAGCAGTACTTC. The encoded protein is CASTLGLPSYEQYF.

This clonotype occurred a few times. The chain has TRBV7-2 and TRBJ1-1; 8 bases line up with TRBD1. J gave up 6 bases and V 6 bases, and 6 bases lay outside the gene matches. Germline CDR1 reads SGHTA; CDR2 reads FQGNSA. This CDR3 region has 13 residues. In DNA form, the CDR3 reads TGTGCCAGCAGGCAGGGGGCGGCCCCTGAAGCTTTCTTT. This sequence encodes CASRQGAAPEAFF. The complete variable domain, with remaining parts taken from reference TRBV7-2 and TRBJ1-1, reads GAGVSQSPSNKVTEKGKDVELRCDPISGHTALYWYRQSLGQGLEFLIYFQGNSAPDKSGLPSDRFSAERTGGSVSTLTIQRTQQEDSAVYLCASRQGAAPEAFFGQGTRLTVV.

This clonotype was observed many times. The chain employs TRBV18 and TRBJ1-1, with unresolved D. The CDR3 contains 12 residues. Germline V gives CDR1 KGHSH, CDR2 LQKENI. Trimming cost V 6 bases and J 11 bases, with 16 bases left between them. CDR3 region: CASSPFESGAFF. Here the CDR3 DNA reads TGTGCCAGCTCTCCCTTCGAGTCCGGGGCTTTCTTT.

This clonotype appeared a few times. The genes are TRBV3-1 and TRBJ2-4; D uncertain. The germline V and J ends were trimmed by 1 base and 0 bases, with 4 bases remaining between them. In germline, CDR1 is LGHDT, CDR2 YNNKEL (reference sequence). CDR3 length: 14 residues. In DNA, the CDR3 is TGTGCCAGCAGCCAAGGGGTAGCCAAAAACATTCAGTACTTC. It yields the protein CASSQGVAKNIQYF. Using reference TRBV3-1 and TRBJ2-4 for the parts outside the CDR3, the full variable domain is DTAVSQTPKYLVTQMGNDKSIKCEQNLGHDTMYWYKQDSKKFLKIMFSYNNKELIINETVPNRFSPKSPDKAHLNLHINSLELGDSAVYFCASSQGVAKNIQYFGAGTRLSVL.

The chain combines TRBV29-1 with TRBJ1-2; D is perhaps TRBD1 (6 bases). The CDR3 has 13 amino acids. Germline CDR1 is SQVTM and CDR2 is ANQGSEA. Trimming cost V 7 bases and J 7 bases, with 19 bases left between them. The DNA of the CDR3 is TGCAGCGCCGGGGATCAGGGGTTGGCTGGCTACACCTTC. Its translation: CSAGDQGLAGYTF.

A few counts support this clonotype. CDR3 sequence reads: CSAKRGTGGSGNTIYF. CDR3 in DNA: TGCAGTGCTAAGCGCGGGACAGGTGGCTCTGGAAACACCATATATTTT. V usage is TRBV20-1 and J usage is TRBJ1-3; 8 nucleotides line up with TRBD1. V was pared by 4 bases and J by 0 bases, with 8 bases of the junction left unmatched. The length of the CDR3 is 16 residues. CDR1 and CDR2 (germline): DFQATT, SNEGSKA (reference sequence).

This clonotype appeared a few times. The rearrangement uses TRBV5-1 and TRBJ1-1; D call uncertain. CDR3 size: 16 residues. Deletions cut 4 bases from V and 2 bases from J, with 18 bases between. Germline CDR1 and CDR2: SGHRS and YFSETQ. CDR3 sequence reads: CASSAVIGVGNTEAFF. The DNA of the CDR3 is TGCGCCAGCAGCGCCGTGATCGGGGTGGGAAACACTGAAGCTTTCTTT.

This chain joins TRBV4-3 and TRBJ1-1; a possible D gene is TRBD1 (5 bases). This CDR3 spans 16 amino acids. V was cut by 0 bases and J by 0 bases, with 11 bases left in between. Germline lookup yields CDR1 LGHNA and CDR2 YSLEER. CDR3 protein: CASSQDRGSMNTEAFF. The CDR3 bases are TGCGCCAGCAGCCAAGATAGGGGCAGCATGAACACTGAAGCTTTCTTT.

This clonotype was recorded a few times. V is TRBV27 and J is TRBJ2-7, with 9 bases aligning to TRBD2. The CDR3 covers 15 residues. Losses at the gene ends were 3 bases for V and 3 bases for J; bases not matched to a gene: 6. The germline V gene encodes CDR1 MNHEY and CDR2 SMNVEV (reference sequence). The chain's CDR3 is CASSFAGGFVYEQYF. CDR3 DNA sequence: TGTGCCAGCAGTTTTGCGGGAGGGTTCGTCTACGAGCAGTACTTC.

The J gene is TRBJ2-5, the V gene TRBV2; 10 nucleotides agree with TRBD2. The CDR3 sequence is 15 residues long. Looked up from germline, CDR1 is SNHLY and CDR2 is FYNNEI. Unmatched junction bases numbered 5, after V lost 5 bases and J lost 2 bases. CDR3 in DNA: TGTGCCAGCAGTCCTCAAGCGGGAGGGCAAGAGACCCAGTACTTC. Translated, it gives CASSPQAGGQETQYF.

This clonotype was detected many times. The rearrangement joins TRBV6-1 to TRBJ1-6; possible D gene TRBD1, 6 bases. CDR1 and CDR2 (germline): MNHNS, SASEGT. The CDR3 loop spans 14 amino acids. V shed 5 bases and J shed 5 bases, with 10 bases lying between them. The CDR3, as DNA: TGTGCCAGCAGTCATGGACAGAATAATTCACCCCTCCACTTT. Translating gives CASSHGQNNSPLHF.

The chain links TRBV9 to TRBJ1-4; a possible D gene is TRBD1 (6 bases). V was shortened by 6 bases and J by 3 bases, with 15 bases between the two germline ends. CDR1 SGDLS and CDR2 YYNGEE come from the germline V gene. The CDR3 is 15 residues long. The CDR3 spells CASNLRGQPNEKLFF. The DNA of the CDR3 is TGTGCCAGCAACCTCCGGGGGCAGCCTAATGAAAAACTGTTTTTT.